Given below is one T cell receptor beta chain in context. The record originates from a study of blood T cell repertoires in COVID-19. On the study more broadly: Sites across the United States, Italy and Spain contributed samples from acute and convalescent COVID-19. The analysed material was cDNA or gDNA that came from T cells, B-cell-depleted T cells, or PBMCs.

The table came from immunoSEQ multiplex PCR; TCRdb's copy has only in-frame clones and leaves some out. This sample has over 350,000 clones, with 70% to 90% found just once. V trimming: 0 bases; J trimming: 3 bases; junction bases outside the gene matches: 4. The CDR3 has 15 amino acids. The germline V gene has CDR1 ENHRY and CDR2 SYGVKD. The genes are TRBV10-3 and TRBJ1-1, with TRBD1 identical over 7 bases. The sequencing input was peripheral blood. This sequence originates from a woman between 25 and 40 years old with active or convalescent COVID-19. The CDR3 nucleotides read TGTGCCATCAGTGAGTCGAGAGGGGGCTACACTGAAGCTTTCTTT. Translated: CAISESRGGYTEAFF.